This entry features one T cell receptor (beta chain) sequence. The junction and the germline gene differ at one end; a read error may be behind it. Looked up from germline, CDR1 is LGHNA and CDR2 is YNFKEQ. The CDR3 has 17 residues. This entry is derived from a study of early T cells in non-severe SARS-CoV-2 infection. Study information: Sequencing of unsorted whole blood was done on bulk RNA, leaving chains unpaired.

The protocol attached unique molecular identifiers to individual cDNA molecules. TCRdb ran MiXCR on the 5' RACE reads and lists one entry per CDR3 protein. The sample records roughly 83,000 distinct CDR3 sequences, less than 11% being singletons. The origin of this receptor is an adult who was a healthcare worker with PCR-confirmed SARS-CoV-2 infection or an uninfected control (not recorded which). The sample consisted of whole blood, taken at baseline. This sequence joins TRBV4-2 and TRBJ2-6, with D perhaps TRBD2 (6 bases). The CDR3 is CASSQDDAGTGANVLIF. As DNA, the CDR3 is TGTGCCAGCAGCCAAGATGACGCAGGGACTGGGGCCAACGTCCTGATTTTC.